The 23 T cell receptor beta chains reported below all come from one sample, sequenced in a study of blood T cell repertoires in COVID-19. Assay used: immunoSEQ multiplex PCR; TCRdb lists only in-frame clones, some missing. This table holds around 100,000 clones, around 74% found once. Sequencing was performed on peripheral blood. The receptor source for this set is a man aged 65 to 79 with COVID-19, enrolled during active disease.

This chain uses TRBV7-8 with TRBJ2-1; tentatively, D is TRBD1 (6 bases). This CDR3 spans 14 amino acids. Germline CDR1 reads SGHVS; CDR2 reads FQNEAQ. V lost 5 bases, J lost 5 bases, and 13 bases lay in between. Here the CDR3 reads CASSPYGDNNEQFF. The CDR3 DNA reads TGTGCCAGCAGCCCTTATGGGGACAACAATGAGCAGTTCTTC.

The CDR3 loop reads CASSPKRRLNTGELFF. The CDR3, as DNA: TGTGCCAGCAGCCCGAAGAGGCGTTTGAACACCGGGGAGCTGTTTTTT. This rearrangement joins TRBV3-1 (or the pseudogene TRBV3-2) to TRBJ2-2; D not resolved. Germline values: CDR1 LGHDT, CDR2 YNNKEL (reference sequence). V was shortened by 4 bases and J by 1 base, with 13 bases between the two germline ends. The CDR3 runs 16 residues.

The chain links TRBV28 to TRBJ2-3; possible D gene TRBD2, 6 bases. The V gene's germline CDR1 is MDHEN and CDR2 SYDVKM. Trimming took off 4 bases at V and 1 base at J, with 12 bases between the two ends. There are 15 residues in the CDR3. CDR3 amino acids: CASSSPGEGTDTQYF. For the CDR3, the DNA is TGTGCCAGCAGTTCCCCGGGAGAAGGCACAGATACGCAGTATTTT.

The V gene is TRBV7-8, the J gene TRBJ2-1; D gene ambiguous. Germline V CDR1 and CDR2: SGHVS, FQNEAQ. This CDR3 contains 14 residues. V was trimmed by 2 bases and J by 11 bases, leaving 16 bases between them. CDR3: CASSLSQRSYQQFF. The DNA of the CDR3 is TGTGCCAGCAGCTTATCCCAGCGATCGTACCAGCAGTTCTTC.

V is TRBV5-1 and J is TRBJ1-4; D ambiguous. This CDR3 region has 16 residues. Germline values: CDR1 SGHRS, CDR2 YFSETQ. V lost 0 bases to trimming and J lost 0 bases, with 9 bases between them. This CDR3 is CASSLGAPATNEKLFF. The DNA of the CDR3 is TGCGCCAGCAGCTTGGGGGCCCCTGCAACTAATGAAAAACTGTTTTTT.

The chain couples TRBV24-1 to TRBJ1-5; possible D gene TRBD1, 5 bases. Germline V gives CDR1 KGHDR, CDR2 SFDVKD. The CDR3 runs to 12 residues. V dropped 9 bases and J dropped 4 bases, with 9 bases sitting between them. CDR3 sequence (DNA): TGTGCCACCTCCCCAGGGAATCAGCCCCAGCATTTT. Its protein is CATSPGNQPQHF.

This clone was recorded at least ten times. The chain joins TRBV28 to TRBJ1-3, with unresolved D. V shed 6 bases and J shed 3 bases, with 12 bases lying between them. The CDR3 runs 14 residues. From germline, CDR1 is MDHEN and CDR2 SYDVKM. CDR3 nucleotide sequence: TGTGCCAGCAGCCGTACGGGGAGTGGAAACACCATATATTTT. Protein product: CASSRTGSGNTIYF.

The genes are TRBV28 and TRBJ2-7; 7 bases are shared with TRBD2. The CDR3 has 15 amino acids. Germline V gene lookup returns CDR1 MDHEN and CDR2 SYDVKM. Unmatched junction bases numbered 9, after V lost 6 bases and J lost 1 base. Here the CDR3 DNA reads TGTGCCAGCAGACCCGCCGGGACTACTTCCTACGAGCAGTACTTC. Translating it yields CASRPAGTTSYEQYF.

In DNA form, the CDR3 reads TGTGCCAGCAGCGTAGGAGGACAGGGAAGAGAAAAACTGTTTTTT. Translating gives CASSVGGQGREKLFF. This sequence joins TRBV9 and TRBJ1-4, with 8 bases that match TRBD1. The CDR3 loop spans 15 amino acids. Trimming took 0 bases from V and 8 from J; bases not matched to a gene: 6. The V gene's germline CDR1 is SGDLS and CDR2 YYNGEE.

V is TRBV7-6 and J is TRBJ2-2; TRBD2 might be the D (6 bases). V shed 1 base and J shed 5 bases, with 8 bases lying between them. The V gene's germline CDR1 is SGHVS and CDR2 FNYEAQ. The CDR3 runs 14 residues. The CDR3 is CASSLGRGTGELFF. The CDR3 nucleotides read TGTGCCAGCAGCTTAGGTCGGGGGACCGGGGAGCTGTTTTTT. Full variable domain (missing parts from reference TRBV7-6 and TRBJ2-2): GAGVSQSPRYKVTKRGQDVALRCDPISGHVSLYWYRQALGQGPEFLTYFNYEAQQDKSGLPNDRFSAERPEGSISTLTIQRTEQRDSAMYRCASSLGRGTGELFFGEGSRLTVL.

The V gene is TRBV4-2, the J gene TRBJ2-2, with a possible D match to TRBD2 (5 bases). This CDR3 is 16 amino acids long. The ends were cut back, 4 bases at V and 2 bases at J, with 14 bases in the middle. Germline values: CDR1 LGHNA, CDR2 YNFKEQ. In nucleotides, the CDR3 is TGTGCCAGCAGCCCCTCGGCAGGAGGAAACACCGGGGAGCTGTTTTTT. It encodes CASSPSAGGNTGELFF.

The chain employs TRBV6-5 and TRBJ1-4; 10 bases align to TRBD1. The V gene's germline CDR1 is MNHEY and CDR2 SVGAGI. The junction had 6 bases not matched to a gene; V was cut back by 7 bases and J by 7 bases. CDR3 length: 14 amino acids. For the CDR3, the DNA is TGTGCCAGCACCAAGAGGGACAGGGGTGAAAAACTGTTTTTT. It encodes CASTKRDRGEKLFF.

This chain connects TRBV28 to TRBJ2-5; TRBD2 agrees at 11 bases. V dropped 4 bases and J dropped 3; count of bases not matched to a gene: 4. Per the germline V gene, CDR1 is MDHEN and CDR2 is SYDVKM. This CDR3 region has 15 residues. CDR3 coding DNA: TGTGCCAGCAGTTCCGGGACTAGCGGTAAAGAGACCCAGTACTTC. This translates into CASSSGTSGKETQYF.

This clone occurred a few times. This chain links TRBV5-6 with TRBJ2-3, with D possibly being TRBD2 (6 bases). Germline values: CDR1 SGHDT, CDR2 YYEEEE. This CDR3 spans 18 amino acids. The V and J ends lost 4 bases and 3 bases respectively, with 24 bases between them. DNA for the CDR3: TGTGCCAGCAGCGGGGGGTTGGGCGAATTCGGGATGACAGATACGCAGTATTTT. The encoded protein is CASSGGLGEFGMTDTQYF.

This chain joins TRBV28 and TRBJ2-1; 8 positions agree with TRBD2. The trim removed 7 bases at V and 4 bases at J, leaving 6 bases unmatched. The CDR3 loop spans 14 amino acids. CDR1 MDHEN and CDR2 SYDVKM come from the germline V gene. In nucleotides, the CDR3 is TGTGCCAGCACCCCGACTAGCGCATACAATGAGCAGTTCTTC. It yields the protein CASTPTSAYNEQFF.

The V gene is TRBV7-2, the J gene TRBJ2-7, with TRBD1 matching over 11 bases. Germline trimming cut 2 bases from V and 4 bases from J; bases unmatched to any gene: 4. This CDR3 comprises 15 residues. Per germline, CDR1 SGHTA and CDR2 FQGNSA. CDR3 sequence: CASSLIRDRGYEQYF. CDR3 in DNA: TGTGCCAGCAGCTTAATCCGGGACAGGGGGTACGAGCAGTACTTC.

The chain employs TRBV5-4 and TRBJ1-1, with D hard to call. This CDR3 has 12 amino acids. The V gene's germline CDR1 is SGHNT and CDR2 YYREEE (reference sequence). Trimming removed 5 bases from V and 5 bases from J, with 10 bases in between. The CDR3 sequence: CASRDSRTEAFF. As DNA, the CDR3 is TGTGCCAGCAGGGACTCAAGGACTGAAGCTTTCTTT.

This clone was counted many times. This rearrangement joins TRBV2 to TRBJ2-1; 7 bases line up with TRBD2. The CDR3 totals 13 residues. The V gene end was trimmed by 8 bases and the J gene end by 4 bases; junction bases not matched to a gene: 5. Germline-derived CDR1 and CDR2 are SNHLY and FYNNEI. The CDR3 DNA reads as TGTGCCAGCGGGTGGGAGGGGTACAATGAGCAGTTCTTC. As protein: CASGWEGYNEQFF.

This chain connects TRBV3-1 (or the pseudogene TRBV3-2) to TRBJ2-7; 7 bases map to TRBD1. Germline loops: CDR1 LGHDT, CDR2 YNNKEL (reference sequence). The CDR3 has 17 residues. Unmatched junction bases numbered 11, after V lost 0 bases and J lost 3 bases. CDR3 coding DNA: TGTGCCAGCAGCCAAGATCTGCGGCACAGGGGAGACTACGAGCAGTACTTC. Translating it yields CASSQDLRHRGDYEQYF.

This CDR3 reads CASSEAAGDGQYF. The CDR3 nucleotides are TGTGCCAGCAGTGAAGCGGCAGGTGACGGGCAGTACTTC. The genes are TRBV6-1 and TRBJ2-7; D is unresolved. The CDR3 is made up of 13 amino acids. The V end was cut by 0 bases, the J end by 9 bases, with 12 bases between. Germline V gives CDR1 MNHNS, CDR2 SASEGT.

Note on this clone: Other DNA sequences from this sample encode an identical CDR3 as well. This chain uses TRBV7-6 with TRBJ1-1; TRBD1 aligns across 7 bases. The CDR3 is 15 amino acids. V lost 0 bases, J lost 5 bases, and 6 bases stayed unmatched. Germline values: CDR1 SGHVS, CDR2 FNYEAQ. CDR3 loop: CASSLAGGAVTEAFF. CDR3 coding DNA: TGTGCCAGCAGCTTAGCAGGGGGCGCGGTAACTGAAGCTTTCTTT.

A few counts support this clone. CDR3 sequence reads: CASSYSTSGREDEQFF. The CDR3 nucleotides are TGTGCCAGCAGTTACTCGACTAGCGGGAGAGAGGATGAGCAGTTCTTC. The genes are TRBV6-5 and TRBJ2-1; 12 bases agree with TRBD2. This CDR3 is built from 16 residues. Germline CDR1 MNHEY, CDR2 SVGAGI. Germline trimming cut 0 bases from V and 8 bases from J; bases unmatched to any gene: 5.

This rearrangement joins TRBV6-5 to TRBJ2-7; D is perhaps TRBD2 (5 bases). This CDR3 contains 15 residues. CDR1 is MNHEY and CDR2 is SVGAGI in the germline V gene. V was cut by 2 bases and J by 2 bases, with 13 bases left in between. Here the CDR3 reads CASSYRASTTYEQYF. The DNA of the CDR3 is TGTGCCAGCAGTTACCGCGCTAGCACTACCTACGAGCAGTACTTC.